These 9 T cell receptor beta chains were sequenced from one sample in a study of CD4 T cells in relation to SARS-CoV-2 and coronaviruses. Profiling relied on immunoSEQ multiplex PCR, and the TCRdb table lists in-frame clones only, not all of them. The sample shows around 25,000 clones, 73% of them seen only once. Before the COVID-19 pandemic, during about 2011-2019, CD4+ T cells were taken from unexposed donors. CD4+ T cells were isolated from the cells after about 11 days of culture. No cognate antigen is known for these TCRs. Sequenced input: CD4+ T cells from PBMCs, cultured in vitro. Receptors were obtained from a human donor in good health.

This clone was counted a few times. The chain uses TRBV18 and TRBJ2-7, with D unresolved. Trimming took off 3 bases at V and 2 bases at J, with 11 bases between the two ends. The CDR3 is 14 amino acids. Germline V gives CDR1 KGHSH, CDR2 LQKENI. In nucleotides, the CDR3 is TGTGCCAGCTCACCGGTGACATCCCCCTACGAGCAGTACTTC. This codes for CASSPVTSPYEQYF.

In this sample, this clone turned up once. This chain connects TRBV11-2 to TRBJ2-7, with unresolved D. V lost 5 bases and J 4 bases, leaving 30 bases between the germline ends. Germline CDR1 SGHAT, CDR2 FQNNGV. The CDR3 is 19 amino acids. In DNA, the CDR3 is TGTGCCAGCAGCCTCAAGCTCGCCCCGCCGGGCAGGCAAAGGTACGAGCAGTACTTC. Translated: CASSLKLAPPGRQRYEQYF.

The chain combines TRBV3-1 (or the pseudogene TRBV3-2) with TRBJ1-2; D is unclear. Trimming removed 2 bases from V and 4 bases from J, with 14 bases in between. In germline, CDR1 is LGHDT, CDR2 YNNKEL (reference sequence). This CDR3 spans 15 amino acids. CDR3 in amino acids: CASSQIHLYRYGYTF. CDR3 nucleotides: TGTGCCAGCAGCCAAATCCACCTATATCGCTATGGCTACACCTTC.

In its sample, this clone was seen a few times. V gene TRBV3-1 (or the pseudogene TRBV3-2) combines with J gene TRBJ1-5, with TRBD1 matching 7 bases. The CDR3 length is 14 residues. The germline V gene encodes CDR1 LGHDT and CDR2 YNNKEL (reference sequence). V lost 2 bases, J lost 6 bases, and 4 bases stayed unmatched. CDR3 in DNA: TGTGCCAGCAGCCAATCTAGGGGGCCTCAGCCCCAGCATTTT. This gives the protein CASSQSRGPQPQHF.

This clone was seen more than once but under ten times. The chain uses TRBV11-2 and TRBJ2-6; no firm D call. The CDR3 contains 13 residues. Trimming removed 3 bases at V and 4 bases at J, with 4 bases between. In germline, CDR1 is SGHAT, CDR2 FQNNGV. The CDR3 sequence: CASSLSGANVLTF. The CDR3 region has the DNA TGTGCCAGCAGCTTGTCCGGGGCCAACGTCCTGACTTTC.

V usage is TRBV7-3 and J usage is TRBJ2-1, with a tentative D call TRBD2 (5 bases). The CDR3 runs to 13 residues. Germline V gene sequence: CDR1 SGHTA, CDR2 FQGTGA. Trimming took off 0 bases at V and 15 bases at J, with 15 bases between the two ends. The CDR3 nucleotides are TGTGCCAGCAGCTTAACGTTGGGGAGTTTGCCGTTCTTC. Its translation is CASSLTLGSLPFF.

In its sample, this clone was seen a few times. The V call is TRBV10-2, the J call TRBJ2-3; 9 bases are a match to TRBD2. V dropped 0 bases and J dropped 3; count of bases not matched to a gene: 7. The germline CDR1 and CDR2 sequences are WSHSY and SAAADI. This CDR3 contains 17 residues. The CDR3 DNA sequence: TGCGCCAGCAGTGAGTCGGGGACTAGCCGTTTTACAGATACGCAGTATTTT. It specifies CASSESGTSRFTDTQYF.

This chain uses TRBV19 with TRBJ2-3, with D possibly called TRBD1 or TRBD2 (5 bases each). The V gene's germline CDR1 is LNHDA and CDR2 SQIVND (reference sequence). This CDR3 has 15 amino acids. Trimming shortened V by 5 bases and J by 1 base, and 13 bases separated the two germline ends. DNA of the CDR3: TGTGCCAGTAGTCCGGGGACGGGTGGCACAGATACGCAGTATTTT. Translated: CASSPGTGGTDTQYF. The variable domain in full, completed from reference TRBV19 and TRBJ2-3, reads DGGITQSPKYLFRKEGQNVTLSCEQNLNHDAMYWYRQDPGQGLRLIYYSQIVNDFQKGDIAEGYSVSREKKESFPLTVTSAQKNPTAFYLCASSPGTGGTDTQYFGPGTRLTVL.

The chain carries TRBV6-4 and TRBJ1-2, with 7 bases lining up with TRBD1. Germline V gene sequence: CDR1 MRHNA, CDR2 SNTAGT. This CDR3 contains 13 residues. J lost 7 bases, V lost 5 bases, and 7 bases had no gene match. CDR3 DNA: TGTGCCAGCAGTCCCACAGGGGAGGGTGGCTACACCTTC. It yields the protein CASSPTGEGGYTF.